This paragraph covers one TCR beta chain sequence. Authors' processing steps: Reference gene primer amplification gave estimated nucleated cell counts. Some clones are missing from TCRdb's copy, which holds only in-frame ones; the method was immunoSEQ multiplex PCR. The DNA was the basis for D and trimming; V, J and clone size are from that table. The sample consists of over 300,000 clones, about 90% of them appearing once. The germline gives CDR1 SNHLY, CDR2 FYNNEI. With V trimmed by 7 bases and J by 6 bases, 4 bases remained unmatched. The CDR3 loop spans 13 amino acids. These data are taken from a study of blood T cell repertoires in COVID-19. Looking at the study overall: Italy, Spain and the United States were the sources of the convalescent and acute COVID-19 samples. The analysed material was cDNA or gDNA that came from T cells, B-cell-depleted T cells, or PBMCs.

Source material: peripheral blood. This TCR derives from a man aged 40-55 years with acute or convalescent COVID-19. The gene calls are TRBV2 and TRBJ2-1; TRBD2 agrees at 9 bases. The CDR3 loop reads CASTAGGLNEQFF. CDR3 sequence (DNA): TGTGCCAGCACAGCGGGAGGCCTCAATGAGCAGTTCTTC. Variable domain in full (rest from reference TRBV2 and TRBJ2-1): EPEVTQTPSHQVTQMGQEVILRCVPISNHLYFYWYRQILGQKVEFLVSFYNNEISEKSEIFDDQFSVERPDGSNFTLKIRSTKLEDSAMYFCASTAGGLNEQFFGPGTRLTVL.